A few counts support the clone carrying this T cell receptor (beta chain). The antigen remains undetermined. The ends lost 4 bases at V and 3 bases at J; junction bases unmatched: 18. The CDR3 is 20 residues long. Germline-derived CDR1 and CDR2 are SGHNT and YYREEE (reference sequence). This record belongs to a study of radiotherapy plus CTLA-4 blockade in lung cancer. Study outcomes and limitations: Early shifts in blood T cell clones, with interferon-beta, reportedly predicted response best. In blood, after radiotherapy plus ipilimumab, tumor-derived TCR clones expanded.

Sequencing used immunoSEQ multiplex PCR; TCRdb keeps in-frame clones, though not all of them. The repertoire includes over 85,000 clones, roughly 80% of them detected once, and about 25% sits in the top ten. This receptor was identified in a human donor with non-small cell lung cancer that progressed on radiotherapy plus ipilimumab. The starting material was peripheral blood, obtained from a patient treated with radiotherapy plus ipilimumab. The chain links TRBV5-4 to TRBJ2-7; 14 nucleotides line up with TRBD2. The CDR3 DNA follows: TGTGCCAGCAGCGCAACAGAGGGACTAGCGGGAGATCCCAGATACTACGAGCAGTACTTC. As protein: CASSATEGLAGDPRYYEQYF. The full variable domain, rest sourced from reference TRBV5-4 and TRBJ2-7, is ETGVTQSPTHLIKTRGQQVTLRCSSQSGHNTVSWYQQALGQGPQFIFQYYREEENGRGNFPPRFSGLQFPNYSSELNVNALELDDSALYLCASSATEGLAGDPRYYEQYFGPGTRLTVT.